A single sample gave rise to the 7 T cell receptor beta chains below, sequenced in a study of blood T cell repertoires in COVID-19 (dated by TCRdb to about 2020). Library preparation was by the immunoSEQ multiplex PCR assay. TCRdb took this table from immuneACCESS and kept in-frame rearrangements with V and J called. Such tables lack part of the clones; where checked against another copy, unresolved V genes explain under half of the gap, and the rest is unexplained. The sample records 290,000 or so clones, approximately 86% of which are singletons. Roughly 1.3% of the sample is in the top ten clones. Sequenced: peripheral blood. The receptor source for this set is a man in his sixties or seventies with acute or convalescent COVID-19.

This clone has more than one count but fewer than ten. The chain employs TRBV28 and TRBJ1-5; D perhaps matches TRBD1 (5 bases). CDR1 and CDR2 (germline): MDHEN, SYDVKM. The V and J ends lost 7 bases and 3 bases respectively, with 16 bases between them. This CDR3 comprises 15 residues. Here the CDR3 DNA reads TGTGCCAGCAAGGGTATCCAGGGCGTCAATCAGCCCCAGCATTTT. Translating it yields CASKGIQGVNQPQHF. Looking up the rest from reference TRBV28 and TRBJ1-5 gives the full variable domain: DVKVTQSSRYLVKRTGEKVFLECVQDMDHENMFWYRQDPGLGLRLIYFSYDVKMKEKGDIPEGYSVSREKKERFSLILESASTNQTSMYLCASKGIQGVNQPQHFGDGTRLSIL.

The chain links TRBV9 to TRBJ2-7, with 7 bases lining up with TRBD1. The length of the CDR3 is 16 residues. Germline CDR1 reads SGDLS; CDR2 reads YYNGEE. The V gene end was trimmed by 3 bases and the J gene end by 3 bases; junction bases not matched to a gene: 12. The CDR3 DNA reads TGTGCCAGCAGCGCCGTGTCCGGGACAGTTCTCTACGAGCAGTACTTC. The encoded protein is CASSAVSGTVLYEQYF.

The V gene is TRBV7-3, the J gene TRBJ2-1; weak D call: TRBD1 (6 bases). Trimming left V 2 bases short and J 9 bases short, with 11 bases between. This CDR3 has 13 amino acids. CDR1 and CDR2 (germline): SGHTA, FQGTGA. The CDR3 bases are TGTGCCAGCAGCTTAGAACGCAGGGGTGAGCAGTTCTTC. Translation gives CASSLERRGEQFF.

The rearrangement uses TRBV29-1 and TRBJ1-1; 10 positions agree with TRBD1. The length of the CDR3 is 15 residues. Germline V lookup: CDR1 SQVTM, CDR2 ANQGSEA. The trim removed 5 bases at V and 4 bases at J, leaving 10 bases unmatched. Here the CDR3 reads CSVPGTGVFVTEAFF. Here the CDR3 DNA reads TGCAGCGTTCCCGGGACAGGGGTTTTTGTCACTGAAGCTTTCTTT.

This rearrangement joins TRBV15 to TRBJ2-5; no definite D call. The CDR3 totals 14 residues. CDR1 LNHNV and CDR2 YYDKDF come from the germline V gene (reference sequence). The V end lost 2 bases, the J end lost 2 bases, and 9 bases lay between the germline ends. The CDR3 is CATSRSLRQETQYF. The CDR3 coding sequence is TGTGCCACCAGCAGATCCCTGAGGCAAGAGACCCAGTACTTC.

The chain joins TRBV3-1 (or the pseudogene TRBV3-2) to TRBJ1-6; 8 bases are shared with TRBD1. J gave up 8 bases and V 6 bases, and 6 bases lay outside the gene matches. The CDR3 sequence is 14 residues long. Looked up from germline, CDR1 is LGHDT and CDR2 is YNNKEL (reference sequence). The CDR3 nucleotides are TGTGCCAGCAGTCCGGACAGGGACCATTCACCCCTCCACTTT. Residues: CASSPDRDHSPLHF.

This sequence joins TRBV19 and TRBJ2-1; 9 bases align to TRBD1. The germline CDR1 and CDR2 sequences are LNHDA and SQIVND (reference sequence). The CDR3 covers 15 residues. The trim removed 5 bases at V and 7 bases at J, leaving 9 bases unmatched. This CDR3 reads CASSVTGGNINEQFF. The CDR3 DNA reads as TGTGCCAGTAGTGTCACAGGGGGCAATATAAATGAGCAGTTCTTC. The whole variable domain, filled in from reference TRBV19 and TRBJ2-1, reads DGGITQSPKYLFRKEGQNVTLSCEQNLNHDAMYWYRQDPGQGLRLIYYSQIVNDFQKGDIAEGYSVSREKKESFPLTVTSAQKNPTAFYLCASSVTGGNINEQFFGPGTRLTVL.